The 13 T cell receptor beta chains reported below all come from one sample, sequenced in a study of blood T cell repertoires in COVID-19. Sequencing used immunoSEQ multiplex PCR; TCRdb keeps in-frame clones, though not all of them. The sample has a few hundred thousand clones, around 84% seen once. Sequences were obtained from peripheral blood. The origin of the receptors is a man aged 50 to 60 with acute or convalescent COVID-19.

CDR3 bases: TGTGCCAGCAGTGAGGGACAGTCCCGAGGCGAGCAGTACTTC. Translating gives CASSEGQSRGEQYF. The V gene is TRBV25-1, the J gene TRBJ2-7; 7 bases line up with TRBD1. After removal of 3 bases from V and 6 bases from J, the junction contained 8 bases not matched to a gene. The CDR3 is 14 amino acids. Germline lookup yields CDR1 MGHDK and CDR2 SYGVNS.

This clone was observed a single time. This chain joins TRBV10-1 and TRBJ2-2; TRBD2 agrees at 7 bases. This CDR3 has 14 residues. Germline V gene data show CDR1 as WNHNN and CDR2 as SYGVQD (reference sequence). Trimming took 4 bases from V and 4 from J; bases not matched to a gene: 3. CDR3 loop: CASSVRGGTGELFF. The DNA for the CDR3 is TGCGCCAGCAGTGTTCGCGGGGGCACCGGGGAGCTGTTTTTT.

The chain employs TRBV4-1 and TRBJ1-3; the D is unclear. Germline loops: CDR1 MGHRA, CDR2 YSYEKL. Between the trimmed V and J ends, which lost 4 bases and 4 bases, there was a span of 11 bases. The CDR3 runs to 14 residues. The CDR3 loop is CASSPDSYGNTIYF. The DNA for the CDR3 is TGCGCCAGCAGCCCCGACTCTTACGGAAACACCATATATTTT.

The rearrangement joins TRBV3-1 (or the pseudogene TRBV3-2) to TRBJ2-3; 9 nucleotides match TRBD1. The CDR3 totals 15 residues. Germline V lookup: CDR1 LGHDT, CDR2 YNNKEL (reference sequence). With V trimmed by 0 bases and J by 5 bases, 3 bases remained unmatched. The CDR3 loop reads CASSQEGQGQDTQYF. CDR3 nucleotides: TGTGCCAGCAGCCAAGAGGGACAGGGACAAGATACGCAGTATTTT.

This rearrangement joins TRBV23-1 to TRBJ2-3, with D perhaps matching TRBD1 (6 bases). TRBV23-1 is designated an ORF whose function remains uncertain. V lost 7 bases to trimming and J lost 1 base, with 12 bases between them. This CDR3 has 14 amino acids. DNA for the CDR3: TGCGCCAGCATCCACTCAGGGGGCACAGATACGCAGTATTTT. Protein: CASIHSGGTDTQYF.

A few counts support this clone. V gene TRBV16 combines with J gene TRBJ1-5; no firm D call. The germline CDR1 and CDR2 sequences are KGHSY and FQNENV. Trimming pared 4 bases from V and 4 bases from J, leaving 8 bases between. The CDR3 loop spans 13 amino acids. Here the CDR3 DNA reads TGTGCCAGCAGCCGCGGGAGGAATCAGCCCCAGCATTTT. Residues: CASSRGRNQPQHF.

The rearrangement uses TRBV9 and TRBJ1-2; D is unresolved. The CDR3 length is 16 residues. CDR1 is SGDLS, CDR2 YYNGEE, per germline. Trimming removed 2 bases from V and 7 bases from J, with 21 bases in between. DNA for the CDR3: TGTGCCAGCAGCGTGTCGGCGAGGGTCCCTAGTTTTGGCTACACCTTC. This translates into CASSVSARVPSFGYTF.

The V and J genes are TRBV19 and TRBJ1-1; the D gene is possibly TRBD1 (6 bases). The CDR3 is made up of 18 amino acids. Per the germline V gene, CDR1 is LNHDA and CDR2 is SQIVND (reference sequence). V was cut by 4 bases and J by 3 bases, with 24 bases left in between. This CDR3 reads CASSNPVGAHPRDTEAFF. The CDR3 region has the DNA TGTGCCAGTAGTAACCCGGTGGGGGCGCACCCCAGGGACACTGAAGCTTTCTTT.

The gene calls are TRBV7-2 and TRBJ2-3; 10 bases align to TRBD2. The CDR3 runs to 15 residues. Germline values: CDR1 SGHTA, CDR2 FQGNSA. Trimming at V came to 8 bases and at J to 3 bases, leaving 8 bases not matched to a gene. Written as DNA, the CDR3 is TGTGCCAGCTCCCTAGCGGGGGTGCCGACAGATACGCAGTATTTT. Translation gives CASSLAGVPTDTQYF.

CDR3 in amino acids: CASSFRRGFTDTQYF. CDR3 in DNA: TGTGCCAGCAGCTTTCGGCGGGGATTCACAGATACGCAGTATTTT. The V and J genes are TRBV11-1 and TRBJ2-3; TRBD2 might be the D (6 bases). From germline, CDR1 is SGHAT and CDR2 FQDESV (reference sequence). The V gene lost 3 bases and the J gene lost 2 bases, with 12 bases spanning the gap. The CDR3 sequence is 15 residues long.

This clone was picked up one time. This rearrangement joins TRBV25-1 to TRBJ2-2; 9 bases line up with TRBD1. V gave up 3 bases and J gave up 3 bases; unmatched junction bases: 2. CDR1 MGHDK and CDR2 SYGVNS come from the germline V gene. This CDR3 contains 15 residues. CDR3 nucleotides: TGTGCCAGCAGTGATTGGGACAGGGACACCGGGGAGCTGTTTTTT. Amino acids: CASSDWDRDTGELFF.

This chain connects TRBV10-3 to TRBJ1-2, with 8 bases identical to TRBD1. CDR1 and CDR2 from the germline V gene are ENHRY and SYGVKD. Losses at the gene ends were 11 bases for V and 4 bases for J; bases not matched to a gene: 9. The CDR3 has 13 amino acids. CDR3 coding DNA: TGTGCCCTCGGACAGGGCGGACTCTATGGCTACACCTTC. Protein product: CALGQGGLYGYTF.

The chain couples TRBV19 to TRBJ1-2; tentative D call: TRBD1 (6 bases). Germline V gene sequence: CDR1 LNHDA, CDR2 SQIVND (reference sequence). There are 13 residues in the CDR3. V gave up 6 bases and J gave up 6 bases, with 14 bases separating them. The CDR3 loop is CASRWGGPDGYTF. The CDR3 region has the DNA TGTGCCAGTAGATGGGGGGGCCCGGATGGCTACACCTTC.